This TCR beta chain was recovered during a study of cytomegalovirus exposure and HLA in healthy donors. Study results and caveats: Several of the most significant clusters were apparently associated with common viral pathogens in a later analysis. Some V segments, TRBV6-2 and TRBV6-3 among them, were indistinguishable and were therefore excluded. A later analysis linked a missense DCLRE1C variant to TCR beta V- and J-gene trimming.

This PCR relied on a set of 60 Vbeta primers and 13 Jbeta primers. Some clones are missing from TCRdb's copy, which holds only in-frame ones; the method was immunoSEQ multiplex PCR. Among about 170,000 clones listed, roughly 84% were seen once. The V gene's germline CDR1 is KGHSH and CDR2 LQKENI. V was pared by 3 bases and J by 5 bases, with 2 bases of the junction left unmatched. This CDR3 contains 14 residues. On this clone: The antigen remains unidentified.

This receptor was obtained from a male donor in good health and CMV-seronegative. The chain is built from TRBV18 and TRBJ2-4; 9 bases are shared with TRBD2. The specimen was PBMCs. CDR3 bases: TGTGCCAGCTCACCCGCGGGAGGGGAAAACATTCAGTACTTC. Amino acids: CASSPAGGENIQYF.